A single sample gave rise to the 21 T cell receptor beta chains below, sequenced in a study of blood T cells in healthy people across ages. Together with a sample-barcoded 5' primer, a J-beta primer mix was included in a second PCR lasting about 7 to 11 cycles. TCRdb reprocessed the 5' RACE reads with MiXCR, giving one entry per CDR3 protein. The repertoire holds approximately 900,000 distinct CDR3 sequences, with about 29% as singletons. The same specimen was also included in a second study, on T cells of mothers and their children.

Sequenced material: blood. All receptors come from a middle-aged woman in good health.

The chain carries TRBV2 and TRBJ2-5; D is ambiguous. The CDR3 covers 13 residues. The germline CDR1 and CDR2 sequences are SNHLY and FYNNEI. V was shortened by 4 bases and J by 4 bases, with 10 bases between the two germline ends. This CDR3 reads CASSVTLGETQYF. The CDR3 DNA follows: TGTGCCAGCAGTGTAACTTTGGGAGAGACCCAGTACTTC.

This chain uses TRBV20-1 with TRBJ2-7; 7 bases fit TRBD2. Gene TRBJ2-5 matches the end of the DNA better, so the J call may be wrong. The CDR3 sequence is 15 residues long. The germline V gene has CDR1 DFQATT and CDR2 SNEGSKA (reference sequence). In DNA form, the CDR3 reads TGCAGTGCTAGAGATACTAGCGAGGGTAGAGAGACCCAGTACTTC. This encodes CSARDTSEGRETQYF.

This clonotype was counted only a few times. The genes are TRBV7-2 and TRBJ2-7; the match to TRBD1 covers 7 bases. Per germline, CDR1 SGHTA and CDR2 FQGNSA. Germline trimming cut 4 bases from V and 4 bases from J; bases unmatched to any gene: 4. CDR3 size: 13 residues. The CDR3 DNA sequence: TGTGCCAGCAGCTCCCAGACAGGGTACGAGCAGTACTTC. Translating it yields CASSSQTGYEQYF.

The V gene is TRBV6-6, the J gene TRBJ1-4; D unclear. CDR1 MNHNY and CDR2 SVGAGI come from the germline V gene (reference sequence). The CDR3 has 12 amino acids. V was pared by 6 bases and J by 8 bases, with 10 bases between. The CDR3: CASSLGPEKLFF. CDR3 nucleotides: TGTGCCAGCAGCCTTGGGCCCGAAAAACTGTTTTTT.

The sample holds many counts of this clonotype. The chain employs TRBV7-9 and TRBJ2-5, with 9 bases matching TRBD2. V lost 3 bases, J lost 5 bases, and 4 bases stayed unmatched. This CDR3 is 14 amino acids long. Germline values: CDR1 SEHNR, CDR2 FQNEAQ (reference sequence). The CDR3 is CASSFPSGAETQYF. The CDR3 DNA is TGTGCCAGCAGCTTCCCTAGCGGGGCGGAGACCCAGTACTTC.

Concerning this clonotype: Germline and junction disagree at one end, which may indicate a read error. V usage is TRBV13 and J usage is TRBJ1-1; D unclear. The CDR3 covers 13 residues. The germline gives CDR1 PRHDT, CDR2 FYEKMQ (reference sequence). The CDR3 nucleotides read TGTGCCAGCAGCTCCGCCTCGAGGGCTGAGGCTTTCTTT. Its protein product is CASSSASRAEAFF.

This clonotype was counted between two and nine times. The chain carries TRBV27 and TRBJ2-7; possibly TRBD1 for D (5 bases). The germline V gene encodes CDR1 MNHEY and CDR2 SMNVEV (reference sequence). The CDR3 is made up of 15 amino acids. Trimming took off 2 bases at V and 2 bases at J, with 13 bases between the two ends. Here the CDR3 reads CASSLASAGTYEQYF. The CDR3 DNA is TGTGCCAGCAGTTTAGCCTCGGCAGGGACCTACGAGCAGTACTTC.

This clonotype was counted ten times or more. The chain has TRBV6-5 and TRBJ1-2; D is unclear. The CDR3 has 14 residues. Germline V gene data show CDR1 as MNHEY and CDR2 as SVGAGI. Trimming pared 0 bases from V and 4 bases from J, leaving 9 bases between. The CDR3 bases are TGTGCCAGCAGTTACTCGAGGCAGATCTATGGCTACACCTTC. As protein: CASSYSRQIYGYTF.

This clonotype was recorded a few times. The chain is built from TRBV27 and TRBJ2-3; no definite D call. The CDR3 has 15 residues. V was pared by 6 bases and J by 3 bases, with 16 bases between. The V gene's germline CDR1 is MNHEY and CDR2 SMNVEV (reference sequence). The CDR3 protein is CASRPKARKTDTQYF. The DNA of the CDR3 is TGTGCCAGCAGGCCTAAGGCTAGAAAGACAGATACGCAGTATTTT.

The V call is TRBV2, the J call TRBJ1-2; 11 bases are shared with TRBD1. CDR3 length: 16 amino acids. Losses at the gene ends were 6 bases for V and 8 bases for J; bases not matched to a gene: 14. The germline V gene has CDR1 SNHLY and CDR2 FYNNEI. This CDR3 is CASRFLKGQGEGGYTF. The CDR3 nucleotides read TGTGCCAGCAGATTCCTAAAGGGACAGGGGGAAGGCGGCTACACCTTC.

J is TRBJ1-6 and V is TRBV4-1; D remains ambiguous. The CDR3 has 14 amino acids. The V gene's germline CDR1 is MGHRA and CDR2 YSYEKL. Trimming took 6 bases from V and 11 from J, leaving 17 bases between them. DNA of the CDR3: TGCGCCAGCAGTCAAACGCCCGGGAATGCACCCCTCCACTTT. It yields the protein CASSQTPGNAPLHF.

Concerning this clonotype itself: A much larger clone sits a single nucleotide away, making a read error possible. The chain has TRBV7-9 and TRBJ2-5, with D maybe TRBD1 (6 bases). The DNA matches TRBJ2-7 better at its end, which makes the J call doubtful. Germline V lookup: CDR1 SEHNR, CDR2 FQNEAQ (reference sequence). The CDR3 runs to 15 residues. The CDR3 sequence: CASSSDSLSHYEQYF. CDR3 sequence (DNA): TGTGCCAGCAGCTCGGACAGCTTAAGCCACTACGAGCAGTACTTC.

V usage is TRBV29-1 and J usage is TRBJ2-1; D is unresolved. The CDR3 has 14 amino acids. V lost 3 bases to trimming and J lost 1 base, with 10 bases between them. Germline CDR1 SQVTM, CDR2 ANQGSEA. CDR3 nucleotide sequence: TGCAGCGTTGATTGGGGTAGGTCCTACAATGAGCAGTTCTTC. Its translation: CSVDWGRSYNEQFF.

The chain has TRBV2 and TRBJ1-2, with D possibly matching TRBD1 (6 bases). Trimming cost V 8 bases and J 0 bases, with 13 bases left between them. From germline, CDR1 is SNHLY and CDR2 FYNNEI. CDR3 length: 14 residues. CDR3 bases: TGTGCCAGCGAGCCGGGACAAGCTAACTATGGCTACACCTTC. It specifies CASEPGQANYGYTF.

The rearrangement joins TRBV6-1 to TRBJ1-5, with D hard to call. Germline assignment: CDR1 MNHNS and CDR2 SASEGT. V lost 2 bases, J lost 5 bases, and 7 bases lay in between. This CDR3 has 13 amino acids. CDR3 loop: CASSEFGDQPQHF. CDR3 sequence (DNA): TGTGCCAGCAGTGAATTTGGAGATCAGCCCCAGCATTTT.

The CDR3 spells CASSRTGMSDHGYTF. The DNA for the CDR3 is TGTGCCAGCAGCCGCACGGGGATGAGCGACCATGGCTACACCTTC. The gene calls are TRBV7-3 and TRBJ1-2; D is unresolved. The V gene's germline CDR1 is SGHTA and CDR2 FQGTGA. CDR3 length: 15 residues. Trimming took 5 bases from V and 6 from J, leaving 19 bases between them.

The J gene is TRBJ2-7, the V gene TRBV28, with a weak D call TRBD2 (6 bases). The V end was cut by 7 bases, the J end by 0 bases, with 10 bases between. CDR3 length: 13 residues. Per the germline V gene, CDR1 is MDHEN and CDR2 is SYDVKM. DNA of the CDR3: TGTGCCAGCAAAATTAGCGGCTCCTACGAGCAGTACTTC. It encodes CASKISGSYEQYF.

Concerning this clonotype itself: The junction does not match germline at one end; this may be a read error. The chain uses TRBV7-2 and TRBJ2-1; TRBD2 matches 8 bases. The germline gives CDR1 SGHTA, CDR2 FQGNSA. The CDR3 covers 14 residues. CDR3 in DNA: TGTGTCAGCAGCGGGGGACTAACGTACAATGAGCAGTTCTTC. Residues: CVSSGGLTYNEQFF.

The rearrangement joins TRBV14 to TRBJ2-7; TRBD1 might be the D (6 bases). The CDR3 consists of 15 residues. Germline values: CDR1 SGHDN, CDR2 FVKESK. With 4 bases removed from V and 4 bases from J, the gap between germline ends came to 17 bases. CDR3 in DNA: TGTGCCAGCAGCCGAGGGCTAGGACAGACTTACGAGCAGTACTTC. It translates to CASSRGLGQTYEQYF. Complete variable domain (other parts from reference TRBV14 and TRBJ2-7): EAGVTQFPSHSVIEKGQTVTLRCDPISGHDNLYWYRRVMGKEIKFLLHFVKESKQDESGMPNNRFLAERTGGTYSTLKVQPAELEDSGVYFCASSRGLGQTYEQYFGPGTRLTVT.

The sample holds a few counts of this clonotype. The V gene is TRBV28, the J gene TRBJ2-1; 9 positions match TRBD2. Germline lookup yields CDR1 MDHEN and CDR2 SYDVKM. This CDR3 is built from 15 residues. The junction had 6 bases not matched to a gene; V was cut back by 8 bases and J by 1 base. In nucleotides, the CDR3 is TGTGCCAGCGGGGGCGGGGGGGCATCCTACAATGAGCAGTTCTTC. As protein: CASGGGGASYNEQFF.

This rearrangement joins TRBV7-8 to TRBJ1-6; no reliable D call. CDR1 is SGHVS and CDR2 is FQNEAQ in the germline V gene. Deletions cut 8 bases from V and 13 bases from J, with 18 bases between. This CDR3 has 13 amino acids. CDR3 in DNA: TGTGCCAGCGATAGGACCCTAATCACCCCCCTCCACTTT. Its protein is CASDRTLITPLHF.